The subject of this entry is one T cell receptor beta chain. The length of the CDR3 is 15 residues. Germline assignment: CDR1 SGHTA and CDR2 FQGNSA. Trimming cost V 8 bases and J 3 bases; bases outside gene matches: 12. The data originate from a study of blood T cell repertoires in COVID-19. Study details: Researchers got acute and convalescent COVID-19 samples from the United States, Italy and Spain. In each case, the material was cDNA or gDNA derived from T cells, B-cell-depleted T cells, or PBMCs.

Per the original data handling: Nucleated cell counts were estimated from reference gene primer amplification. TCRdb keeps only in-frame clones here, not all; method: immunoSEQ multiplex PCR. V, J and clone size were drawn from that table, and D and trimming were deduced from the DNA. The data contain about 110,000 clones, roughly 84% of them singletons. Specimen: peripheral blood. The receptor was isolated from a human donor in a cohort sampled during active COVID-19. The V gene is TRBV7-2, the J gene TRBJ2-7, with 8 bases that match TRBD2. CDR3 loop: CASRPSGGQLYEQYF. Written as DNA, the CDR3 is TGTGCCAGCCGCCCCTCGGGGGGGCAACTCTACGAGCAGTACTTC.